This passage covers 20 T cell receptor beta chains from one sample sequenced in a study of T cell responses to AZD1222 COVID-19 vaccine. Sequencing used immunoSEQ multiplex PCR; TCRdb keeps in-frame clones, though not all of them. The sample carries about 130,000 clones, 88% recorded once. The material sequenced was peripheral blood, taken 28 days after the second AZD1222 dose. These receptors were taken from an adult who received the AZD1222 COVID-19 vaccine.

The count of this clone is one. The rearrangement joins TRBV12-3 or TRBV12-4 to TRBJ2-7, with D perhaps assigned TRBD1 or TRBD2 (5 bases each). The CDR3 has 13 residues. The V end lost 4 bases, the J end lost 2 bases, and 9 bases lay between the germline ends. CDR3 DNA sequence: TGTGCCAGCAGTTGGGACCAGACCTACGAGCAGTACTTC. This codes for CASSWDQTYEQYF.

V usage is TRBV24-1 and J usage is TRBJ2-3, with D possibly being TRBD1 (5 bases). The germline V gene has CDR1 KGHDR and CDR2 SFDVKD. The V end was cut by 4 bases, the J end by 1 base, with 11 bases between. The CDR3 loop spans 15 amino acids. The DNA of the CDR3 is TGTGCCACCAGTGAAGGCAGGGCTGGCACAGATACGCAGTATTTT. Its protein product is CATSEGRAGTDTQYF.

CDR3 in DNA: TGTGCCAGCAGTGACGCACAGGGCTCCGGGGCCAACGTCCTGACTTTC. Translating gives CASSDAQGSGANVLTF. The chain employs TRBV6-1 and TRBJ2-6; tentatively, D is TRBD1 (6 bases). Germline CDR1 reads MNHNS; CDR2 reads SASEGT. This CDR3 contains 16 residues. V lost 3 bases and J lost 4, with 13 bases in between.

The chain carries TRBV5-1 and TRBJ1-2; TRBD1 aligns across 7 bases. V trimming: 4 bases; J trimming: 4 bases; junction bases outside the gene matches: 4. The CDR3 consists of 13 residues. CDR1 is SGHRS, CDR2 YFSETQ, per germline. The CDR3 coding sequence is TGCGCCAGCAGCCAGGGACAGAGCTATGGCTACACCTTC. The encoded protein is CASSQGQSYGYTF.

The rearrangement joins TRBV6-5 to TRBJ1-1, with a weak D call TRBD1 (5 bases). V was trimmed by 7 bases and J by 0 bases, leaving 12 bases between them. This CDR3 is 14 amino acids long. The germline CDR1 and CDR2 sequences are MNHEY and SVGAGI. As DNA, the CDR3 is TGTGCCAGCAACCCGGGGGGGATGAACACTGAAGCTTTCTTT. Amino acids: CASNPGGMNTEAFF.

This clone was recorded once. The rearrangement uses TRBV5-5 and TRBJ2-3; 13 bases agree with TRBD2. The junction had 5 bases not matched to a gene; V was cut back by 4 bases and J by 6 bases. This CDR3 region has 15 residues. Germline lookup yields CDR1 SGHKS and CDR2 YYEKEE (reference sequence). The CDR3 reads CASSDPTSGGDTQYF. As DNA, the CDR3 is TGTGCCAGCAGCGACCCGACTAGCGGGGGGGATACGCAGTATTTT.

The chain uses TRBV6-1 and TRBJ1-5, with unresolved D. Germline V gene lookup returns CDR1 MNHNS and CDR2 SASEGT. The CDR3 consists of 15 residues. V lost 1 base, J lost 3 bases, and 10 bases lay in between. Here the CDR3 reads CASSEVGFYNQPQHF. DNA for the CDR3: TGTGCCAGCAGTGAAGTTGGGTTTTACAATCAGCCCCAGCATTTT.

CDR3 loop: CASSLGTGRGNTIYF. The CDR3 DNA follows: TGTGCCAGCAGCCTCGGGACAGGGCGCGGAAACACCATATATTTT. The V and J genes are TRBV5-6 and TRBJ1-3; the match to TRBD1 covers 9 bases. Looked up from germline, CDR1 is SGHDT and CDR2 is YYEEEE. This CDR3 is 15 amino acids long. The V gene end was trimmed by 4 bases and the J gene end by 4 bases; junction bases not matched to a gene: 6.

The chain is built from TRBV3-1 (or the pseudogene TRBV3-2) and TRBJ1-1; D possibly corresponds to TRBD1 (6 bases). This CDR3 has 13 amino acids. Trimming left V 5 bases short and J 3 bases short, with 10 bases between. The germline gives CDR1 LGHDT, CDR2 YNNKEL (reference sequence). CDR3 in amino acids: CASSRQDHTEAFF. Written as DNA, the CDR3 is TGTGCCAGCAGCAGACAGGACCACACTGAAGCTTTCTTT.

The rearrangement joins TRBV7-2 to TRBJ2-7, with 7 bases that match TRBD2. This CDR3 spans 14 amino acids. The germline V gene encodes CDR1 SGHTA and CDR2 FQGNSA. The ends lost 5 bases at V and 3 bases at J; junction bases unmatched: 7. The CDR3 DNA sequence: TGTGCCAGCAGCGAGGGAGGGAACGGCTACGAGCAGTACTTC. As protein: CASSEGGNGYEQYF.

This chain links TRBV19 with TRBJ1-2; D remains unclear. V lost 3 bases, J lost 5 bases, and 13 bases lay in between. Germline CDR1 reads LNHDA; CDR2 reads SQIVND (reference sequence). This CDR3 spans 14 amino acids. The CDR3 region has the DNA TGTGCCAGTAGTATTTATTTGGAGGGTTATGGCTACACCTTC. This sequence encodes CASSIYLEGYGYTF.

This sequence joins TRBV9 and TRBJ2-7; D call uncertain. The ends were cut back, 0 bases at V and 3 bases at J, with 10 bases in the middle. This CDR3 is 14 amino acids long. Germline V gives CDR1 SGDLS, CDR2 YYNGEE. CDR3: CASSVEGGIYEQYF. The CDR3 nucleotides read TGTGCCAGCAGCGTAGAGGGCGGAATCTACGAGCAGTACTTC.

The V and J genes are TRBV28 and TRBJ2-1, with 8 bases aligning to TRBD2. V was clipped by 6 bases and J by 2 bases; unmatched bases: 6. The CDR3 is 15 amino acids. CDR1 is MDHEN and CDR2 is SYDVKM in the germline V gene. The CDR3 loop is CASRGAGEPYNEQFF. The CDR3 bases are TGTGCCAGCAGGGGAGCGGGAGAGCCCTACAATGAGCAGTTCTTC. The entire variable domain, with the rest obtained from reference TRBV28 and TRBJ2-1, is as follows: DVKVTQSSRYLVKRTGEKVFLECVQDMDHENMFWYRQDPGLGLRLIYFSYDVKMKEKGDIPEGYSVSREKKERFSLILESASTNQTSMYLCASRGAGEPYNEQFFGPGTRLTVL.

The gene calls are TRBV27 and TRBJ1-4, with D tentatively TRBD1 (5 bases). This CDR3 has 15 residues. Trimming cost V 5 bases and J 6 bases, with 16 bases left between them. Germline V gene sequence: CDR1 MNHEY, CDR2 SMNVEV (reference sequence). The CDR3 is CASSRRRGGDEKLFF. CDR3 nucleotide sequence: TGTGCCAGCAGTCGCCGGAGGGGCGGGGATGAAAAACTGTTTTTT.

This chain uses TRBV6-2 or TRBV6-3 with TRBJ1-5; a weak D match, TRBD1 (5 bases). V was clipped by 0 bases and J by 6 bases, with 9 bases between them. This CDR3 has 14 amino acids. Looked up from germline, CDR1 is MNHEY and CDR2 is SVGEGT. The CDR3 here is CASSYSGDSQPQHF. The CDR3 DNA reads as TGTGCCAGCAGTTACTCGGGGGATTCTCAGCCCCAGCATTTT.

The chain couples TRBV7-2 to TRBJ1-5; no reliable D call. Germline V gene data show CDR1 as SGHTA and CDR2 as FQGNSA. The CDR3 loop spans 15 amino acids. V lost 1 base, J lost 0 bases, and 7 bases lay in between. The CDR3: CASSLVPNSNQPQHF. The CDR3 DNA reads as TGTGCCAGCAGCTTAGTTCCTAATAGCAATCAGCCCCAGCATTTT. Together with reference TRBV7-2 and TRBJ1-5, the CDR3 gives the full variable domain: GAGVSQSPSNKVTEKGKDVELRCDPISGHTALYWYRQSLGQGLEFLIYFQGNSAPDKSGLPSDRFSAERTGGSVSTLTIQRTQQEDSAVYLCASSLVPNSNQPQHFGDGTRLSIL.

This clone showed up just once. V is TRBV14 and J is TRBJ1-1; D gene uncertain. This CDR3 spans 14 amino acids. V was pared by 2 bases and J by 0 bases, with 7 bases between. The germline gives CDR1 SGHDN, CDR2 FVKESK. CDR3 region: CASSQQALNTEAFF. The CDR3 DNA is TGTGCCAGCAGCCAACAGGCATTGAACACTGAAGCTTTCTTT.

This chain uses TRBV9 with TRBJ1-3; 8 bases fit TRBD1. CDR3 length: 18 amino acids. Germline lookup yields CDR1 SGDLS and CDR2 YYNGEE. V lost 0 bases and J lost 3; bases outside the gene matches: 11. This chain's CDR3 is CASSVAPTGVRGGNTIYF. The CDR3 region has the DNA TGTGCCAGCAGCGTAGCCCCGACAGGGGTGCGTGGTGGAAACACCATATATTTT. Combining the CDR3 with reference TRBV9 and TRBJ1-3 gives the whole variable domain DSGVTQTPKHLITATGQRVTLRCSPRSGDLSVYWYQQSLDQGLQFLIQYYNGEERAKGNILERFSAQQFPDLHSELNLSSLELGDSALYFCASSVAPTGVRGGNTIYFGEGSWLTVV.

DNA of the CDR3: TGTGCCAGCAGTTTGGACAGGGATCACGAAAAACTGTTTTTT. It yields the protein CASSLDRDHEKLFF. The chain couples TRBV7-9 to TRBJ1-4, with 8 bases that match TRBD1. V dropped 6 bases and J dropped 8; count of bases not matched to a gene: 8. The CDR3 loop spans 14 amino acids. The germline CDR1 and CDR2 sequences are SEHNR and FQNEAQ (reference sequence).

The chain recombines TRBV18 with TRBJ1-4; TRBD1 might be the D (6 bases). The V gene lost 3 bases and the J gene lost 7 bases, with 15 bases spanning the gap. The CDR3 covers 15 residues. Germline CDR1 and CDR2: KGHSH and LQKENI. CDR3 DNA: TGTGCCAGCTCACCCCGGGGGCCCCCCGGTGAAAAACTGTTTTTT. This gives the protein CASSPRGPPGEKLFF.